This record concerns one T cell receptor beta chain sequence. Antigen: not known. Trimming at V came to 7 bases and at J to 5 bases, leaving 6 bases not matched to a gene. Germline lookup yields CDR1 SNHLY and CDR2 FYNNEI. The CDR3 totals 13 residues. PCR used 60 Vbeta primers and 13 Jbeta primers. Sequenced by immunoSEQ multiplex PCR; TCRdb stores in-frame clones only, minus some. The table lists about 120,000 clones, over 80% of them singletons. This record belongs to a study of cytomegalovirus exposure and HLA in healthy donors. Study-level findings and limits: Presence/absence analyses assumed roughly uniform sequencing depth across donors, which may not hold.

Healthy bone marrow donors made up the donor group. This chain links TRBV2 with TRBJ1-2; 8 bases line up with TRBD1. The sequence derives from a man between 18 and 29 years old in good health and CMV-seropositive. Sequences were obtained from PBMCs. DNA of the CDR3: TGTGCCAGCACCCCCCGACAGGGGTATGGCTACACCTTC. This sequence encodes CASTPRQGYGYTF.